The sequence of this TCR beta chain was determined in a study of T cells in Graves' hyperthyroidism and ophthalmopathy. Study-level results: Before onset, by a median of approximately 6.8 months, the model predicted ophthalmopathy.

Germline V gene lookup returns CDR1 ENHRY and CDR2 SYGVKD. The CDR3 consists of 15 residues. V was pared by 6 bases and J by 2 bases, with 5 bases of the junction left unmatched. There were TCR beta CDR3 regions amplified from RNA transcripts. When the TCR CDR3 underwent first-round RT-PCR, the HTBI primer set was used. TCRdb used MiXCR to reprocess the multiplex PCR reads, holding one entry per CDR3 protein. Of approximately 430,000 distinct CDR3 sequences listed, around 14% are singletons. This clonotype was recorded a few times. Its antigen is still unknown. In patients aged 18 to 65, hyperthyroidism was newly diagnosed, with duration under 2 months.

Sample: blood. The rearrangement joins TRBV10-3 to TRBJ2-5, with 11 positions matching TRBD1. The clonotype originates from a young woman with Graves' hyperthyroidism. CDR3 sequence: CAIRLGQGVQETQYF. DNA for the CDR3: TGTGCCATCAGACTGGGACAGGGGGTACAAGAGACCCAGTACTTC.